Shown below are 7 T cell receptor beta chains from a single sample sequenced in a study of blood T cells in healthy people across ages. For the second PCR, which ran for about 7 to 12 cycles, a sample-barcoded 5' primer and a J-beta primer mix were used. TCRdb reprocessed the 5' RACE reads with MiXCR, giving one entry per CDR3 protein. Seen here are approximately 940,000 distinct CDR3 sequences, roughly 48% observed once, and the top ten hold 13%. Sequencing used blood. Receptors originate from a man aged 30 to 39 in good health.

This sequence joins TRBV4-1 and TRBJ1-1; D is uncertain. Trimming took off 0 bases at V and 7 bases at J, with 9 bases between the two ends. The CDR3 extends over 13 amino acids. Germline V gene data show CDR1 as MGHRA and CDR2 as YSYEKL. The CDR3 DNA sequence: TGCGCCAGCAGCCAAGAGCGGTTCGGTGAAGCTTTCTTT. Protein: CASSQERFGEAFF.

V is TRBV27 and J is TRBJ2-4; D possibly corresponds to TRBD2 (5 bases). The DNA end lines up better with TRBJ2-5; the J call may be wrong. CDR1 is MNHEY and CDR2 is SMNVEV in the germline V gene (reference sequence). The CDR3 is made up of 16 amino acids. The CDR3 protein is CASSPRTRPDRETQYF. The DNA for the CDR3 is TGTGCCAGCAGTCCCCGGACTCGACCCGACCGGGAGACCCAGTACTTC.

The rearrangement uses TRBV20-1 and TRBJ1-1; D might be TRBD1 (6 bases). Germline lookup yields CDR1 DFQATT and CDR2 SNEGSKA (reference sequence). Trimming left V 7 bases short and J 5 bases short, with 20 bases between. The CDR3 contains 14 residues. The CDR3 sequence is CSGFGGALSTEAFF. CDR3 nucleotide sequence: TGCAGTGGGTTCGGGGGCGCTCTAAGTACTGAAGCTTTCTTT.

The V call is TRBV4-3, the J call TRBJ1-2; D is undetermined. With 3 bases removed from V and 4 bases from J, the gap between germline ends came to 9 bases. Germline V gene sequence: CDR1 LGHNA, CDR2 YSLEER. The CDR3 spans 13 residues. CDR3 region: CASSQEDTYGYTF. The DNA of the CDR3 is TGCGCCAGCAGCCAGGAAGATACCTATGGCTACACCTTC.

Ten or more counts support this clonotype. The CDR3 reads CASSLQGPNYGYTF. DNA of the CDR3: TGTGCCAGCAGCCTACAGGGCCCTAACTATGGCTACACCTTC. V is TRBV28 and J is TRBJ1-2; D may be TRBD1 (6 bases). Germline V gene lookup returns CDR1 MDHEN and CDR2 SYDVKM. V was cut by 6 bases and J by 0 bases, with 11 bases left in between. The CDR3 sequence is 14 residues long.

The chain uses TRBV5-5 and TRBJ2-7; D is ambiguous. Trimming left V 6 bases short and J 7 bases short, with 5 bases between. Germline V CDR1 and CDR2: SGHKS, YYEKEE (reference sequence). The CDR3 loop spans 9 amino acids. The CDR3 DNA is TGTGCCAGCACAACAGAGCAGTACTTC. Translating gives CASTTEQYF.

The chain joins TRBV3-1 to TRBJ2-7; D may be TRBD2 (5 bases). Per germline, CDR1 LGHDT and CDR2 YNNKEL (reference sequence). CDR3 length: 14 amino acids. V dropped 5 bases and J dropped 0 bases, with 11 bases sitting between them. In DNA form, the CDR3 reads TGTGCCAGCAGCAAATCTAGCAACTCCTACGAGCAGTACTTC. Translation: CASSKSSNSYEQYF.